A selection of T cell receptor beta chains follows, all from one sample in a study of OX40 agonist ivuxolimab in advanced cancers. Profiling relied on immunoSEQ multiplex PCR, and the TCRdb table lists in-frame clones only, not all of them. This table has 35,000 to 40,000 clones, roughly 82% appearing once. The sequenced sample was CD4+ or CD8+ T cells sorted from blood, obtained in a trial of the OX40 agonist ivuxolimab. The receptors derive from an adult with an advanced solid tumor such as melanoma, head and neck, liver or kidney cancer. CDR3s include the opening cysteine and the closing phenylalanine or tryptophan. A D gene is named only where the DNA matches it firmly. Size is omitted from some rows. Given values are once, few, many or a class for expanded clones.

j_call: TRBJ1-2
clone_size: -
v_call: TRBV10-3
d_call: -
cdr3_nt: TGTGCCATCAGTGAGCCAACCACGGAGACTCCTGGCTACACCTTC
cdr3_aa: CAISEPTTETPGYTF

j_call: TRBJ2-3
clone_size: -
v_call: TRBV12-5
d_call: -
cdr3_nt: TGTGCTAGTGGTTTGGTACTGGATGGGGCCCTCGGCACAGATACGCAGTATTTT
cdr3_aa: CASGLVLDGALGTDTQYF

j_call: TRBJ1-5
clone_size: -
v_call: TRBV14
d_call: -
cdr3_nt: TGTGCCAGCAGCCAAGAACTTTTGGGGCCCCAGCATTTT
cdr3_aa: CASSQELLGPQHF

j_call: TRBJ1-2
clone_size: -
v_call: TRBV9
d_call: -
cdr3_nt: TGTGCCAGCAGCGTAGGTGGGAGGGGCTACACCTTC
cdr3_aa: CASSVGGRGYTF

j_call: TRBJ2-5
clone_size: -
v_call: TRBV5-1
d_call: -
cdr3_nt: TGCGCCAGCAGCTTGACCCACGGCGCCCAAGAGACCCAGTACTTC
cdr3_aa: CASSLTHGAQETQYF

j_call: TRBJ1-1
clone_size: few
v_call: TRBV11-2
d_call: -
cdr3_nt: TGTGCCAGCAGCAAAGACCCGAACACTGAAGCTTTCTTT
cdr3_aa: CASSKDPNTEAFF

j_call: TRBJ1-1
clone_size: -
v_call: TRBV15
d_call: -
cdr3_nt: TGTGCCACCAGCAGAGATTCCGCAATGAACACTGAAGCTTTCTTT
cdr3_aa: CATSRDSAMNTEAFF

j_call: TRBJ2-7
clone_size: -
v_call: TRBV9
d_call: -
cdr3_nt: TGTGCCAGCAGCGTAGGCCATATAGATTCCTACGAGCAGTACTTC
cdr3_aa: CASSVGHIDSYEQYF

j_call: TRBJ2-7
clone_size: -
v_call: TRBV30
d_call: -
cdr3_nt: TGTGCCTGGGGGGGACTTTCTGACGAGCAGTACTTC
cdr3_aa: CAWGGLSDEQYF

j_call: TRBJ2-2
clone_size: -
v_call: TRBV19
d_call: -
cdr3_nt: TGTGCCAGTAGTAGGGGCGCCCGTGGGGACACCGGGGAGCTGTTTTTT
cdr3_aa: CASSRGARGDTGELFF

j_call: TRBJ2-7
clone_size: -
v_call: TRBV7-2
d_call: TRBD1
cdr3_nt: TGTGCCAGCAGGACAGGGGGCCCCTACGAGCAGTACTTC
cdr3_aa: CASRTGGPYEQYF

j_call: TRBJ1-1
clone_size: once
v_call: TRBV2
d_call: TRBD1
cdr3_nt: TGTGCCAGCAGTGGACAGGGTGGGAACACTGAAGCTTTCTTT
cdr3_aa: CASSGQGGNTEAFF

j_call: TRBJ2-7
clone_size: -
v_call: TRBV6-5
d_call: TRBD1
cdr3_nt: TGTGCCAGCAGCCGGGGGACAGGGTACAACGAGCAGTACTTC
cdr3_aa: CASSRGTGYNEQYF

j_call: TRBJ1-2
clone_size: -
v_call: TRBV18
d_call: -
cdr3_nt: TGTGCCAGCTCACCGCAGGGAGGTTATGGCTACACCTTC
cdr3_aa: CASSPQGGYGYTF

j_call: TRBJ1-1
clone_size: -
v_call: TRBV7-9
d_call: -
cdr3_nt: TGTGCCAGCAGCCCTAACGGGCGGATGAACACTGAAGCTTTCTTT
cdr3_aa: CASSPNGRMNTEAFF

j_call: TRBJ2-7
clone_size: -
v_call: TRBV5-4
d_call: -
cdr3_nt: TGTGCCAGCAGCTTGGCCGGGTCCCACCCCTACGAGCAGTACTTC
cdr3_aa: CASSLAGSHPYEQYF

j_call: TRBJ2-7
clone_size: -
v_call: TRBV5-8
d_call: -
cdr3_nt: TGTGCCAGCAGTTCCTTAGCGAGGGGATCCTACGAGCAGTACTTC
cdr3_aa: CASSSLARGSYEQYF

j_call: TRBJ1-1
clone_size: -
v_call: TRBV7-8
d_call: -
cdr3_nt: TGTGCCAGCAGTCGGAGGGCGTCGGACACTGAAGCTTTCTTT
cdr3_aa: CASSRRASDTEAFF

j_call: TRBJ1-1
clone_size: -
v_call: TRBV7-8
d_call: -
cdr3_nt: TGTGCCAGCAGCTTAGGCCTTGGGTCTTCCCTGAACACTGAAGCTTTCTTT
cdr3_aa: CASSLGLGSSLNTEAFF

j_call: TRBJ2-1
clone_size: -
v_call: TRBV5-1
d_call: -
cdr3_nt: TGCGCCAGCAGCTTGGTTTATGGGAATGAGCAGTTCTTC
cdr3_aa: CASSLVYGNEQFF

j_call: TRBJ2-1
clone_size: -
v_call: TRBV6-1
d_call: -
cdr3_nt: TGTGCCAGCAGTCGAGAGGGGAACTACAATGAGCAGTTCTTC
cdr3_aa: CASSREGNYNEQFF

j_call: TRBJ2-3
clone_size: -
v_call: TRBV7-8
d_call: TRBD2
cdr3_nt: TGTGCCAGCAGCGTCGCCGCGGGAGCGGTAGATACGCAGTATTTT
cdr3_aa: CASSVAAGAVDTQYF

j_call: TRBJ2-7
clone_size: -
v_call: TRBV27
d_call: TRBD1
cdr3_nt: TGTGCCAGCAGTAAACGGACAGGGGATTCGGGTAGGGACTTC
cdr3_aa: CASSKRTGDSGRDF

j_call: TRBJ2-1
clone_size: -
v_call: TRBV14
d_call: -
cdr3_nt: TGTGCCAGCAACCCATTGACTAGGGGGAGCTCCTACAATGAGCAGTTCTTC
cdr3_aa: CASNPLTRGSSYNEQFF

j_call: TRBJ1-3
clone_size: -
v_call: TRBV9
d_call: -
cdr3_nt: TGTGCCAGCAGCGTTCAGGGCGAGAACACCATATATTTT
cdr3_aa: CASSVQGENTIYF

j_call: TRBJ2-3
clone_size: -
v_call: TRBV2
d_call: TRBD2
cdr3_nt: TGTGCCAGCAGTGGGACTAGCGGGAGAACAGATACGCAGTATTTT
cdr3_aa: CASSGTSGRTDTQYF

j_call: TRBJ2-7
clone_size: -
v_call: TRBV9
d_call: TRBD2
cdr3_nt: TGTGCCAGCAGCCCTCGGACTAGCGGGCGCCTCTACGAGCAGTACTTC
cdr3_aa: CASSPRTSGRLYEQYF

j_call: TRBJ2-7
clone_size: -
v_call: TRBV9
d_call: TRBD2
cdr3_nt: TGTGCCAGCAGCGTAGGGACTAGCGGGTACGAGCAGTACTTC
cdr3_aa: CASSVGTSGYEQYF

j_call: TRBJ1-1
clone_size: once
v_call: TRBV7-8
d_call: TRBD1
cdr3_nt: TGTGCCAGCAGCTCACACAGGGGCCGCCCGGCTGAAGCTTTCTTT
cdr3_aa: CASSSHRGRPAEAFF

j_call: TRBJ2-7
clone_size: -
v_call: TRBV19
d_call: TRBD1
cdr3_nt: TGTGCCAGTAGTAACCGGGACAGTACCTACGAGCAGTACTTC
cdr3_aa: CASSNRDSTYEQYF

j_call: TRBJ2-7
clone_size: -
v_call: TRBV6-5
d_call: TRBD1
cdr3_nt: TGTGCCAGCAGCAGACCGGGACAGAGCTCCTACGAGCAGTACTTC
cdr3_aa: CASSRPGQSSYEQYF

j_call: TRBJ1-5
clone_size: -
v_call: TRBV27
d_call: TRBD1
cdr3_nt: TGTGCCAGCAGCCCCTCTCGGACAGGGGGCGAGGGCAATCAGCCCCAGCATTTT
cdr3_aa: CASSPSRTGGEGNQPQHF

j_call: TRBJ2-5
clone_size: -
v_call: TRBV27
d_call: TRBD2
cdr3_nt: TGTGCCAGCAGTTTATATCATACAGGGGTATCGGGACTAGCGGGAGAAGAGACCCAGTACTTC
cdr3_aa: CASSLYHTGVSGLAGEETQYF

j_call: TRBJ1-1
clone_size: -
v_call: TRBV5-1
d_call: TRBD1
cdr3_nt: TGCGCCAGCAGGAGGGACAGCCTGAACACTGAAGCTTTCTTT
cdr3_aa: CASRRDSLNTEAFF

j_call: TRBJ2-1
clone_size: -
v_call: TRBV9
d_call: TRBD2
cdr3_nt: TGTGCCAGCAGCGTAGAGGGCGGGAGTTTGGGGAATGAGCAGTTCTTC
cdr3_aa: CASSVEGGSLGNEQFF

j_call: TRBJ2-5
clone_size: once
v_call: TRBV5-6
d_call: -
cdr3_nt: TGTGCCAGCAGCTTGGGTGTGGGGCGGGAGACCCAGTACTTC
cdr3_aa: CASSLGVGRETQYF

j_call: TRBJ2-1
clone_size: -
v_call: TRBV15
d_call: TRBD2
cdr3_nt: TGTGCCACCAGCAGAGGGACTAGTTTAAGTGAGCAGTTCTTC
cdr3_aa: CATSRGTSLSEQFF

j_call: TRBJ2-7
clone_size: -
v_call: TRBV6-5
d_call: TRBD2
cdr3_nt: TGTGCCAGCAGTTACTCGCTAGCGGATACCTACGAGCAGTACTTC
cdr3_aa: CASSYSLADTYEQYF

j_call: TRBJ2-7
clone_size: -
v_call: TRBV11-2
d_call: -
cdr3_nt: TGTGCCAGCAGCCCCGTCTTAGTCGGCGAGCAGTACTTC
cdr3_aa: CASSPVLVGEQYF

j_call: TRBJ2-7
clone_size: -
v_call: TRBV19
d_call: -
cdr3_nt: TGTGCCAGTAGCCCGTTTGGGGCGTGGGAGCAGTACTTC
cdr3_aa: CASSPFGAWEQYF

j_call: TRBJ2-5
clone_size: -
v_call: TRBV19
d_call: -
cdr3_nt: TGTGCCAGTAGCGGGACGGGCCAAGGGACCCAGTACTTC
cdr3_aa: CASSGTGQGTQYF

j_call: TRBJ2-1
clone_size: -
v_call: TRBV18
d_call: TRBD2
cdr3_nt: TGTGCCAGCTCAGGATCGGGACTAGCGGTAACAGATGAGCAGTTCTTC
cdr3_aa: CASSGSGLAVTDEQFF

j_call: TRBJ2-7
clone_size: -
v_call: TRBV5-4
d_call: -
cdr3_nt: TGTGCCAGCAGCTCCCGACAGCCCTACGAGCAGTACTTC
cdr3_aa: CASSSRQPYEQYF

j_call: TRBJ2-5
clone_size: -
v_call: TRBV6-5
d_call: TRBD2
cdr3_nt: TGTGCCAGCACCTCCCCCGGGACTAGGTTTTCCCAGTACTTC
cdr3_aa: CASTSPGTRFSQYF

j_call: TRBJ2-7
clone_size: -
v_call: TRBV25-1
d_call: -
cdr3_nt: TGTGCCAGCAGTGAAGGTGGGTACTCCTACGAGCAGTACTTC
cdr3_aa: CASSEGGYSYEQYF

j_call: TRBJ2-7
clone_size: -
v_call: TRBV6-5
d_call: -
cdr3_nt: TGTGCCAGCAGTTACGGGACAAACGAGCAGTACTTC
cdr3_aa: CASSYGTNEQYF

j_call: TRBJ1-4
clone_size: -
v_call: TRBV19
d_call: TRBD1
cdr3_nt: TGTGCCAGCCGTGGAGGGGGCGATGAAAAACTGTTTTTT
cdr3_aa: CASRGGGDEKLFF